Below, 23 T cell receptor beta chains from the same sample are listed, as sequenced in a study of blood T cell repertoires in COVID-19. The repertoire was sequenced with immunoSEQ multiplex PCR; TCRdb's copy has only in-frame clones and lacks some. This sample has some 70,000 clones, with approximately 77% found just once. Source material: peripheral blood. The source is a woman aged 70-85 years with acute or convalescent COVID-19.

CDR3 residues: CASSPTGVQGPQHF. CDR3 bases: TGTGCCAGCTCACCGACAGGGGTCCAGGGGCCCCAGCATTTT. This rearrangement joins TRBV18 to TRBJ1-5; 8 positions agree with TRBD1. Germline V CDR1 and CDR2: KGHSH, LQKENI. Trimming at V came to 3 bases and at J to 9 bases, leaving 7 bases not matched to a gene. The CDR3 is 14 residues long.

This sequence joins TRBV7-2 and TRBJ2-1; a possible D gene is TRBD1 (6 bases). This CDR3 contains 17 residues. In germline, CDR1 is SGHTA, CDR2 FQGNSA. Trimming cost V 0 bases and J 6 bases, with 18 bases left between them. CDR3 loop: CASSLARRGGLVNEQFF. CDR3 in DNA: TGTGCCAGCAGCTTAGCGCGGAGAGGGGGTTTAGTCAATGAGCAGTTCTTC.

This clone turned up a few times. V usage is TRBV28 and J usage is TRBJ2-7, with D unclear. Germline CDR1 MDHEN, CDR2 SYDVKM. The germline V and J ends were trimmed by 5 bases and 3 bases, with 5 bases remaining between them. This CDR3 contains 11 residues. CDR3 sequence: CASSPLYEQYF. CDR3 bases: TGTGCCAGCAGTCCCCTCTACGAGCAGTACTTC.

This clone was found once. The chain recombines TRBV7-9 with TRBJ1-1, with D tentatively TRBD1 (6 bases). This CDR3 region has 15 residues. Looked up from germline, CDR1 is SEHNR and CDR2 is FQNEAQ (reference sequence). V was cut by 1 base and J by 2 bases, with 11 bases left in between. The CDR3 DNA reads as TGTGCCAGCAGCTTAGAACGGACAGCCAACACTGAAGCTTTCTTT. This encodes CASSLERTANTEAFF. The whole variable domain, filled in from reference TRBV7-9 and TRBJ1-1, reads DTGVSQNPRHKITKRGQNVTFRCDPISEHNRLYWYRQTLGQGPEFLTYFQNEAQLEKSRLLSDRFSAERPKGSFSTLEIQRTEQGDSAMYLCASSLERTANTEAFFGQGTRLTVV.

The CDR3 reads CASRRDRAIKYGYTF. DNA for the CDR3: TGTGCCTCACGCCGGGACAGGGCCATAAAGTATGGCTACACCTTC. The chain recombines TRBV30 with TRBJ1-2; 9 bases fit TRBD1. The V and J ends lost 7 bases and 5 bases, in that order; junction bases with no gene match: 14. This CDR3 region has 15 residues. Germline CDR1 GTSNPN, CDR2 SVGIG (reference sequence).

Only one count was recorded for this clone. This chain connects TRBV19 to TRBJ2-1, with 10 bases that match TRBD2. The V gene's germline CDR1 is LNHDA and CDR2 SQIVND (reference sequence). The junction had 7 bases not matched to a gene; V was cut back by 5 bases and J by 6 bases. The length of the CDR3 is 15 residues. Written as DNA, the CDR3 is TGTGCCAGTAGTCTAGCGGGAGTGGGTTTCAATGAGCAGTTCTTC. Translated: CASSLAGVGFNEQFF.

The rearrangement joins TRBV6-2 or TRBV6-3 to TRBJ1-5; D not certain. The CDR3 loop spans 14 amino acids. The V end lost 5 bases, the J end lost 0 bases, and 8 bases lay between the germline ends. Per the germline V gene, CDR1 is MNHEY and CDR2 is SVGEGT. The chain's CDR3 is CASSTFYSNQPQHF. CDR3 sequence (DNA): TGTGCCAGCAGTACCTTCTATAGCAATCAGCCCCAGCATTTT.

The chain carries TRBV27 and TRBJ2-1; D unresolved. V dropped 0 bases and J dropped 4 bases, with 10 bases sitting between them. The V gene's germline CDR1 is MNHEY and CDR2 SMNVEV (reference sequence). This CDR3 has 15 residues. CDR3 sequence (DNA): TGTGCCAGCAGTTTATCGTCCGGAGAGTACAATGAGCAGTTCTTC. Its translation: CASSLSSGEYNEQFF.

This chain uses TRBV5-4 with TRBJ1-1, with D possibly matching TRBD1 (5 bases). The CDR3 totals 14 residues. CDR1 is SGHNT, CDR2 YYREEE, per germline (reference sequence). V was cut by 0 bases and J by 6 bases, with 12 bases left in between. Here the CDR3 reads CASSLDQGMAEAFF. As DNA, the CDR3 is TGTGCCAGCAGCTTGGATCAGGGTATGGCTGAAGCTTTCTTT.

This chain joins TRBV2 and TRBJ2-3, with TRBD1 as a possible D gene (5 bases). Looked up from germline, CDR1 is SNHLY and CDR2 is FYNNEI. V dropped 4 bases and J dropped 5 bases, with 13 bases sitting between them. The CDR3 contains 14 residues. CDR3 nucleotides: TGTGCCAGCAGTGTCATAGGGGTAGGAGATACGCAGTATTTT. It specifies CASSVIGVGDTQYF.

This chain connects TRBV19 to TRBJ1-2; tentatively, D is TRBD1 (5 bases). CDR1 and CDR2 from the germline V gene are LNHDA and SQIVND (reference sequence). The CDR3 runs to 13 residues. V lost 3 bases and J lost 4, with 9 bases in between. Written as DNA, the CDR3 is TGTGCCAGTAGTATGGGGCAGTCCTATGGCTACACCTTC. The encoded protein is CASSMGQSYGYTF.

The chain recombines TRBV10-3 with TRBJ2-1; D is unresolved. This CDR3 contains 16 residues. Trimming removed 0 bases from V and 2 bases from J, with 11 bases in between. The germline V gene encodes CDR1 ENHRY and CDR2 SYGVKD. The CDR3 spells CAISESSSNPYNEQFF. CDR3 sequence (DNA): TGTGCCATCAGTGAGTCCTCGAGCAACCCCTACAATGAGCAGTTCTTC.

The gene calls are TRBV10-3 and TRBJ1-5; 10 nucleotides match TRBD1. Germline V gene data show CDR1 as ENHRY and CDR2 as SYGVKD. This CDR3 comprises 15 residues. The trim removed 3 bases at V and 5 bases at J, leaving 4 bases unmatched. The CDR3 DNA sequence: TGTGCCATCAGTGAAACTGGACAGGGGGATCAGCCCCAGCATTTT. Residues: CAISETGQGDQPQHF.

The chain has TRBV6-6 and TRBJ2-2; TRBD1 matches 11 bases. With V trimmed by 6 bases and J by 5 bases, 8 bases remained unmatched. From germline, CDR1 is MNHNY and CDR2 SVGAGI (reference sequence). The CDR3 extends over 16 amino acids. The CDR3: CASRDRDRGFTGELFF. The CDR3 nucleotides are TGTGCCAGCAGGGACCGGGACAGGGGGTTTACCGGGGAGCTGTTTTTT.

The V call is TRBV6-1, the J call TRBJ2-1; 10 bases align to TRBD2. J gave up 4 bases and V 6 bases, and 6 bases lay outside the gene matches. Germline loops: CDR1 MNHNS, CDR2 SASEGT. The CDR3 totals 15 residues. The CDR3 sequence: CASRPAGGPYNEQFF. The CDR3 DNA follows: TGTGCCAGCAGGCCAGCGGGGGGGCCATACAATGAGCAGTTCTTC.

The chain uses TRBV19 and TRBJ2-7, with D possibly matching TRBD2 (6 bases). Germline assignment: CDR1 LNHDA and CDR2 SQIVND (reference sequence). Trimming pared 5 bases from V and 4 bases from J, leaving 18 bases between. The length of the CDR3 is 15 residues. The CDR3 loop reads CASSVLGGLSYEQYF. The CDR3 nucleotides are TGTGCCAGTAGTGTCCTCGGGGGTCTTTCTTACGAGCAGTACTTC.

V usage is TRBV29-1 and J usage is TRBJ1-2; possible D gene TRBD1, 6 bases. The germline gives CDR1 SQVTM, CDR2 ANQGSEA. CDR3 length: 13 residues. V gave up 4 bases and J gave up 6 bases, with 15 bases separating them. The CDR3 region is CSVARTDLNGYTF. The DNA of the CDR3 is TGCAGCGTTGCTAGGACAGATCTAAATGGCTACACCTTC.

The V call is TRBV7-2, the J call TRBJ2-7, with 9 positions matching TRBD2. Trimming at V came to 1 base and at J to 4 bases, leaving 8 bases not matched to a gene. CDR1 and CDR2 from the germline V gene are SGHTA and FQGNSA. The CDR3 has 16 amino acids. The DNA for the CDR3 is TGTGCCAGCAGCTTAGGGGAGGCGGGAGGGGGTTACGAGCAGTACTTC. Its translation: CASSLGEAGGGYEQYF.

V and J are TRBV6-5 and TRBJ1-2; TRBD1 matches 7 bases. V lost 2 bases and J lost 4; bases outside the gene matches: 4. The CDR3 extends over 14 amino acids. Germline values: CDR1 MNHEY, CDR2 SVGAGI. The CDR3 sequence: CASSYATGLYGYTF. CDR3 nucleotide sequence: TGTGCCAGCAGTTACGCGACAGGGCTCTATGGCTACACCTTC.

The J gene is TRBJ1-2, the V gene TRBV19; D is possibly TRBD1 (6 bases). With 8 bases removed from V and 5 bases from J, the gap between germline ends came to 18 bases. Germline V gene sequence: CDR1 LNHDA, CDR2 SQIVND (reference sequence). This CDR3 region has 14 residues. CDR3 sequence (DNA): TGTGCCAGTGGGCGGAAGGGGGACCTATATGGCTACACCTTC. Protein sequence: CASGRKGDLYGYTF.

This clone occurred once. The chain uses TRBV10-3 and TRBJ1-1; tentative D call: TRBD1 (6 bases). Trimming removed 4 bases at V and 1 base at J, with 10 bases between. The CDR3 length is 14 residues. Germline-derived CDR1 and CDR2 are ENHRY and SYGVKD. CDR3 nucleotides: TGTGCCATCAGTGGGCGGACAGAGAACACTGAAGCTTTCTTT. It codes for CAISGRTENTEAFF.

The chain employs TRBV2 and TRBJ2-6; 9 nucleotides align to TRBD1. CDR3 length: 19 residues. Germline V gene sequence: CDR1 SNHLY, CDR2 FYNNEI. J gave up 3 bases and V 0 bases, and 9 bases lay outside the gene matches. The CDR3 here is CASSEASDRGIFGANVLTF. Written as DNA, the CDR3 is TGTGCCAGCAGTGAAGCTTCGGACAGGGGAATTTTTGGGGCCAACGTCCTGACTTTC.

V gene TRBV2 combines with J gene TRBJ2-1; 8 nucleotides agree with TRBD1. Losses at the gene ends were 8 bases for V and 8 bases for J; bases not matched to a gene: 17. This CDR3 has 16 residues. Looked up from germline, CDR1 is SNHLY and CDR2 is FYNNEI. CDR3: CASAVPKTGDVDEQFF. CDR3 coding DNA: TGTGCCAGCGCAGTCCCAAAGACAGGGGATGTGGATGAGCAGTTCTTC.